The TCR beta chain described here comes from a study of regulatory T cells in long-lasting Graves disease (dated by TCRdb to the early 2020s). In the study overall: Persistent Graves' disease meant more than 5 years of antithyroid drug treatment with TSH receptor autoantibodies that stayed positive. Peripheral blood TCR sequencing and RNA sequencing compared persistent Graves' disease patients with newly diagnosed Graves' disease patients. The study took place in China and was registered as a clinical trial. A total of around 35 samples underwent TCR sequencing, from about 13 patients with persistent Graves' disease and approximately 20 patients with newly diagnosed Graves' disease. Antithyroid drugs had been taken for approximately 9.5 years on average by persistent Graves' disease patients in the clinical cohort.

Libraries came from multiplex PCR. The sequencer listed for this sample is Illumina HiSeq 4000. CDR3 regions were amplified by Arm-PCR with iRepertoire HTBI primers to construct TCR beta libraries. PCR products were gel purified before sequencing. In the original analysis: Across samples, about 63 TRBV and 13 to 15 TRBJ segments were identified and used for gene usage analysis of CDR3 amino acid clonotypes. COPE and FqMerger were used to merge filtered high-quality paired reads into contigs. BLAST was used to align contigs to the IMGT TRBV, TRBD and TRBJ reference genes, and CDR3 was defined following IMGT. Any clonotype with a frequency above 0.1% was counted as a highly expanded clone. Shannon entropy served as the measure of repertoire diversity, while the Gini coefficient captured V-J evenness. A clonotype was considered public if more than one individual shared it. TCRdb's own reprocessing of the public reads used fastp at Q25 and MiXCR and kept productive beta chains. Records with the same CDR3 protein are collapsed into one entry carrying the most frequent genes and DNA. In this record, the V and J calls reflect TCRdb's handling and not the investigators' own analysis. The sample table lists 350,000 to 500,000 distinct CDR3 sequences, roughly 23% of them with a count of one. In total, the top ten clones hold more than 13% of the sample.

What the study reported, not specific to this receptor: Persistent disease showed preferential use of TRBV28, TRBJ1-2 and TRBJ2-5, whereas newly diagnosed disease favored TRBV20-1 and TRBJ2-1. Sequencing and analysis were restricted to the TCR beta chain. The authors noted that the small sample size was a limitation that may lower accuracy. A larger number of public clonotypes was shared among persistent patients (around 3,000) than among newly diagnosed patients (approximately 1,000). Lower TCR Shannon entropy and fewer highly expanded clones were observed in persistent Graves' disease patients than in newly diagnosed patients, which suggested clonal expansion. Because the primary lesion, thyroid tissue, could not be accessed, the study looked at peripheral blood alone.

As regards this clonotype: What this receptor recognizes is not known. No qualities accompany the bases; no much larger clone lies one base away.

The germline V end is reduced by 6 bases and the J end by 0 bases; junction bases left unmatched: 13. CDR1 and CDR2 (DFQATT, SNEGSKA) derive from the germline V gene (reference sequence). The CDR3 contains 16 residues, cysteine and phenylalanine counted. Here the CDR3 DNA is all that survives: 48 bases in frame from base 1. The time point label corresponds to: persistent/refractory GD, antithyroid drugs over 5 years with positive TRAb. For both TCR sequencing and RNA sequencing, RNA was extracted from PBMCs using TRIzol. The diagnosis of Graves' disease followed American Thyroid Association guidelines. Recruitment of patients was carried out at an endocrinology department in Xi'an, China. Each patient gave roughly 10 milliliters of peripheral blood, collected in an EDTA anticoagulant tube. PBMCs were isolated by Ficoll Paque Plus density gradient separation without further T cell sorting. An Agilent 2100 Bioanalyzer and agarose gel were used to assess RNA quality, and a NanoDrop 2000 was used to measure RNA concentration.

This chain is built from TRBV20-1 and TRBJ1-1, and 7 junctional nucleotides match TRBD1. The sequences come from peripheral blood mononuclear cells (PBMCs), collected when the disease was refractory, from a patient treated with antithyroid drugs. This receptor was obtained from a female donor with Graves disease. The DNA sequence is TGCAGTGCCTTCCCCGGGACAGTGGGGGTGAACACTGAAGCTTTCTTT. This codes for CSAFPGTVGVNTEAFF.